The 9 T cell receptor beta chains presented below share a single source sample, sequenced in a study of OX40 agonist ivuxolimab in advanced cancers. Assay: immunoSEQ multiplex PCR; the TCRdb copy retains only in-frame clones and omits some. The sample holds approximately 59,000 clones, 75% to 90% seen once. Sequenced material: CD4+ or CD8+ T cells sorted from blood, taken in a trial of the OX40 agonist ivuxolimab. Receptors were obtained from an adult with an advanced solid tumor such as melanoma, head and neck, liver or kidney cancer.

This clone was detected only a few times. The chain has TRBV5-6 and TRBJ1-3; 9 bases line up with TRBD1. The CDR3 spans 17 residues. The junction had 10 bases not matched to a gene; V was cut back by 3 bases and J by 3 bases. Germline V gives CDR1 SGHDT, CDR2 YYEEEE. The CDR3 sequence is CASSSTATGGFGNTIYF. CDR3 coding DNA: TGTGCCAGCAGCTCAACCGCCACAGGGGGCTTTGGAAACACCATATATTTT.

This clone was recorded only once. The chain joins TRBV18 to TRBJ1-4; D is ambiguous. The length of the CDR3 is 15 residues. Germline lookup yields CDR1 KGHSH and CDR2 LQKENI. Between the trimmed V and J ends, which lost 3 bases and 6 bases, there was a span of 14 bases. CDR3 nucleotide sequence: TGTGCCAGCTCACCCCTTCGCGGGAGGGATGAAAAACTGTTTTTT. This codes for CASSPLRGRDEKLFF. Looking up the rest from reference TRBV18 and TRBJ1-4 gives the full variable domain: NAGVMQNPRHLVRRRGQEARLRCSPMKGHSHVYWYRQLPEEGLKFMVYLQKENIIDESGMPKERFSAEFPKEGPSILRIQQVVRGDSAAYFCASSPLRGRDEKLFFGSGTQLSVL.

The chain is built from TRBV7-2 and TRBJ2-3; the match to TRBD1 covers 11 bases. The CDR3 is made up of 15 amino acids. Germline values: CDR1 SGHTA, CDR2 FQGNSA. J gave up 8 bases and V 4 bases, and 8 bases lay outside the gene matches. CDR3 protein: CASSSGTGGFGTQYF. In DNA, the CDR3 is TGTGCCAGCAGCTCGGGGACAGGGGGGTTCGGTACGCAGTATTTT.

This chain uses TRBV6-6 with TRBJ2-1; a weak D match, TRBD2 (5 bases). The CDR3 is 15 residues long. V was clipped by 2 bases and J by 6 bases, with 14 bases between them. Germline-derived CDR1 and CDR2 are MNHNY and SVGAGI (reference sequence). The CDR3 DNA sequence: TGTGCCAGCAGTTACGGCACTAGTCCTACCAATGAGCAGTTCTTC. Translated, it gives CASSYGTSPTNEQFF.

This rearrangement joins TRBV18 to TRBJ2-2; 8 bases are shared with TRBD2. Losses at the gene ends were 3 bases for V and 6 bases for J; bases not matched to a gene: 9. CDR1 and CDR2 (germline): KGHSH, LQKENI. This CDR3 is built from 16 residues. The CDR3 protein is CASSPRTSSDAGELFF. The DNA of the CDR3 is TGTGCCAGCTCACCTAGGACTAGCTCAGACGCCGGGGAGCTGTTTTTT. Based on the CDR3 plus reference TRBV18 and TRBJ2-2, the full variable domain is NAGVMQNPRHLVRRRGQEARLRCSPMKGHSHVYWYRQLPEEGLKFMVYLQKENIIDESGMPKERFSAEFPKEGPSILRIQQVVRGDSAAYFCASSPRTSSDAGELFFGEGSRLTVL.

This clone has just one count. The chain couples TRBV19 to TRBJ1-1; 10 bases match TRBD1. Germline values: CDR1 LNHDA, CDR2 SQIVND (reference sequence). This CDR3 contains 14 residues. The V and J ends lost 2 bases and 8 bases, in that order; junction bases with no gene match: 5. The CDR3 here is CASSITGTGEEAFF. The CDR3 DNA reads TGTGCCAGTAGTATAACCGGGACAGGGGAGGAAGCTTTCTTT.

The count of this clone is one. This chain uses TRBV30 with TRBJ2-5; D may correspond to TRBD1 or TRBD2 (5 bases each). CDR3 length: 12 amino acids. CDR1 is GTSNPN and CDR2 is SVGIG in the germline V gene (reference sequence). V was pared by 2 bases and J by 2 bases, with 6 bases between. The CDR3 reads CAWSWGQETQYF. The CDR3, as DNA: TGTGCCTGGAGTTGGGGGCAAGAGACCCAGTACTTC.

The CDR3 loop is CASREVDRAFRGDTGELFF. CDR3 bases: TGTGCCAGCAGGGAAGTGGACAGGGCTTTTCGGGGAGACACCGGGGAGCTGTTTTTT. The chain joins TRBV28 to TRBJ2-2; 8 bases agree with TRBD1. Germline assignment: CDR1 MDHEN and CDR2 SYDVKM. V was clipped by 6 bases and J by 3 bases; unmatched bases: 18. There are 19 residues in the CDR3.

The genes are TRBV5-4 and TRBJ1-1; D unclear. V gave up 4 bases and J gave up 1 base, with 14 bases separating them. Germline V CDR1 and CDR2: SGHNT, YYREEE (reference sequence). The CDR3 runs 15 residues. The CDR3 region has the DNA TGTGCCAGCAGCCGTCCGGGTACCGGGAACACTGAAGCTTTCTTT. The encoded protein is CASSRPGTGNTEAFF.